Below are 18 T cell receptor beta chains sequenced from a single sample in a study of blood T cell repertoires in COVID-19. The table came from immunoSEQ multiplex PCR; TCRdb's copy has only in-frame clones and leaves some out. The sample includes around 200,000 clones, under 85% of them seen just once. The sequencing input was peripheral blood. The receptors were sampled from a human donor in a cohort sampled during active COVID-19.

This clone was seen just once. The chain carries TRBV19 and TRBJ2-5; D perhaps matches TRBD1 (6 bases). Trimming stripped 5 bases from V and 1 base from J, with 14 bases between. CDR1 LNHDA and CDR2 SQIVND come from the germline V gene (reference sequence). The CDR3 covers 15 residues. CDR3 residues: CASSGITGSQETQYF. The CDR3 nucleotides read TGTGCCAGTAGTGGTATCACAGGGTCCCAAGAGACCCAGTACTTC.

Of note for this clone: A junction end diverges from the germline sequence, so it may reflect a read error. The V call is TRBV10-3, the J call TRBJ1-2; TRBD1 aligns across 7 bases. Germline V gene lookup returns CDR1 ENHRY and CDR2 SYGVKD. The CDR3 covers 15 residues. The CDR3 nucleotides read TGTGCCATCAGTGAGTCCCAGGGGGGAAGAGGCAGGGTGCTCTTC. Amino acids: CAISESQGGRGRVLF.

The chain has TRBV11-3 and TRBJ1-1, with 9 bases aligning to TRBD1. Germline CDR1 SGHNT, CDR2 YENEEA. The CDR3 extends over 15 amino acids. Trimming took 5 bases from V and 4 from J; bases not matched to a gene: 8. CDR3 DNA: TGTGCCAGCAGCCGGACAGGGGTTAGCGGCACTGAAGCTTTCTTT. Its translation: CASSRTGVSGTEAFF.

This clone has only one observation. J is TRBJ2-5 and V is TRBV11-3, with 8 bases aligning to TRBD2. The length of the CDR3 is 14 residues. The ends lost 0 bases at V and 7 bases at J; junction bases unmatched: 4. The germline gives CDR1 SGHNT, CDR2 YENEEA. CDR3 in amino acids: CASSLEGLEGTQYF. CDR3 nucleotide sequence: TGTGCCAGCAGCTTAGAGGGACTAGAGGGGACCCAGTACTTC.

This chain joins TRBV19 and TRBJ2-7; D is unclear. This CDR3 is 16 amino acids long. Germline-derived CDR1 and CDR2 are LNHDA and SQIVND (reference sequence). V dropped 3 bases and J dropped 3 bases, with 18 bases sitting between them. The CDR3 protein is CASSMGLGQSNYEQYF. In nucleotides, the CDR3 is TGTGCCAGTAGTATGGGCTTGGGCCAGAGTAACTACGAGCAGTACTTC.

The V gene is TRBV16, the J gene TRBJ1-5, with D possibly TRBD1 on 5 matching bases. Germline V gene sequence: CDR1 KGHSY, CDR2 FQNENV. V was trimmed by 2 bases and J by 0 bases, leaving 11 bases between them. The CDR3 totals 16 residues. DNA of the CDR3: TGTGCCAGCAGCCAAAACTTAGACAGTAGCAATCAGCCCCAGCATTTT. Its protein is CASSQNLDSSNQPQHF. The entire variable domain, with the rest obtained from reference TRBV16 and TRBJ1-5, is as follows: GEEVAQTPKHLVRGEGQKAKLYCAPIKGHSYVFWYQQVLKNEFKFLISFQNENVFDETGMPKERFSAKCLPNSPCSLEIQATKLEDSAVYFCASSQNLDSSNQPQHFGDGTRLSIL.

The chain couples TRBV19 to TRBJ2-1, with D unclear. The CDR3 loop spans 15 amino acids. The germline V gene encodes CDR1 LNHDA and CDR2 SQIVND (reference sequence). V was clipped by 4 bases and J by 6 bases, with 16 bases between them. As DNA, the CDR3 is TGTGCCAGTAGTAGAACTACACCCACGAGCAATGAGCAGTTCTTC. This gives the protein CASSRTTPTSNEQFF. Full variable domain (remainder filled in from reference TRBV19 and TRBJ2-1): DGGITQSPKYLFRKEGQNVTLSCEQNLNHDAMYWYRQDPGQGLRLIYYSQIVNDFQKGDIAEGYSVSREKKESFPLTVTSAQKNPTAFYLCASSRTTPTSNEQFFGPGTRLTVL.

This clone was counted once. The gene calls are TRBV5-8 and TRBJ1-5; D may be TRBD1 (5 bases). The CDR3 loop spans 16 amino acids. Germline V gives CDR1 SGHTS, CDR2 YDEGEE. Between the trimmed V and J ends, which lost 0 bases and 4 bases, there was a span of 14 bases. The CDR3 bases are TGTGCCAGCAGCTTGGGAGGAGGGGAAGGGAATCAGCCCCAGCATTTT. It encodes CASSLGGGEGNQPQHF.

The J gene is TRBJ2-5, the V gene TRBV10-1, with 7 bases that match TRBD2. The V gene end was trimmed by 11 bases and the J gene end by 5 bases; junction bases not matched to a gene: 8. The V gene's germline CDR1 is WNHNN and CDR2 SYGVQD (reference sequence). This CDR3 region has 12 residues. Here the CDR3 DNA reads TGCGCCCCACCGGGGGAGGGCGAGACCCAGTACTTC. It yields the protein CAPPGEGETQYF.

This chain joins TRBV3-1 (or the pseudogene TRBV3-2) and TRBJ1-1, with 7 bases that match TRBD1. The junction had 9 bases not matched to a gene; V was cut back by 3 bases and J by 8 bases. This CDR3 spans 14 amino acids. CDR1 LGHDT and CDR2 YNNKEL come from the germline V gene (reference sequence). CDR3 in DNA: TGTGCCAGCAGCCAGACCTGGGACAGACCAGAAGCTTTCTTT. Encoded protein: CASSQTWDRPEAFF.

This chain links TRBV2 with TRBJ1-1; D not resolved. Germline lookup yields CDR1 SNHLY and CDR2 FYNNEI. CDR3 length: 13 amino acids. V lost 7 bases and J 3 bases, leaving 12 bases between the germline ends. The CDR3, as DNA: TGTGCCAGCAACAGTGACCGAGACACTGAAGCTTTCTTT. Translating gives CASNSDRDTEAFF.

CDR3 residues: CASSQEGTKNEQFF. As DNA, the CDR3 is TGCGCCAGCAGCCAAGAAGGGACTAAAAATGAGCAGTTCTTC. The gene calls are TRBV4-1 and TRBJ2-1, with 7 bases lining up with TRBD2. The CDR3 totals 14 residues. Per germline, CDR1 MGHRA and CDR2 YSYEKL. J gave up 7 bases and V 0 bases, and 3 bases lay outside the gene matches.

The chain employs TRBV9 and TRBJ2-7; the match to TRBD2 covers 10 bases. Germline V lookup: CDR1 SGDLS, CDR2 YYNGEE. The CDR3 runs 14 residues. Unmatched junction bases numbered 4, after V lost 3 bases and J lost 4 bases. CDR3 amino acids: CASSAGTSDYEQYF. In DNA, the CDR3 is TGTGCCAGCAGCGCCGGGACTAGCGATTACGAGCAGTACTTC.

This clone was detected ten times or more. Germline and junction disagree at one end, which may indicate a read error. J is TRBJ2-7 and V is TRBV5-1; TRBD2 might be the D (5 bases). This CDR3 comprises 13 residues. CDR1 is SGHRS and CDR2 is YFSETQ in the germline V gene. DNA for the CDR3: TGCGCCAGCAGCTTTGGAGGCCCGGGGTTGGGAAACTTC. Protein sequence: CASSFGGPGLGNF.

The rearrangement uses TRBV6-5 and TRBJ1-4; 8 bases are a match to TRBD1. The V gene's germline CDR1 is MNHEY and CDR2 SVGAGI. Germline trimming cut 6 bases from V and 0 bases from J; bases unmatched to any gene: 3. The CDR3 runs 15 residues. CDR3 in amino acids: CASRGQGATNEKLFF. In nucleotides, the CDR3 is TGTGCCAGCAGAGGACAGGGTGCAACTAATGAAAAACTGTTTTTT.

For the CDR3, the DNA is TGTGCCAGCGAAGAGCCGAGCCAAGAGACCCAGTACTTC. Amino acid sequence: CASEEPSQETQYF. V and J are TRBV12-3 or TRBV12-4 and TRBJ2-5; D not certain. The CDR3 extends over 13 amino acids. V lost 8 bases and J lost 1, with 11 bases in between.

This clone was picked up a small number of times. This rearrangement joins TRBV7-9 to TRBJ2-7; 9 bases match TRBD2. The V gene end was trimmed by 3 bases and the J gene end by 3 bases; junction bases not matched to a gene: 3. Per germline, CDR1 SEHNR and CDR2 FQNEAQ (reference sequence). The length of the CDR3 is 14 residues. The DNA of the CDR3 is TGTGCCAGCAGCTTCGGGACTAGCATCTACGAGCAGTACTTC. This codes for CASSFGTSIYEQYF.

J is TRBJ1-5 and V is TRBV20-1, with 8 bases aligning to TRBD1. The V and J ends lost 3 bases and 4 bases, in that order; junction bases with no gene match: 5. CDR3 length equals 14 residues. Germline V gives CDR1 DFQATT, CDR2 SNEGSKA (reference sequence). CDR3 coding DNA: TGCAGTGCTAGTTCGGGACAGGCGAATCAGCCCCAGCATTTT. Its translation is CSASSGQANQPQHF.